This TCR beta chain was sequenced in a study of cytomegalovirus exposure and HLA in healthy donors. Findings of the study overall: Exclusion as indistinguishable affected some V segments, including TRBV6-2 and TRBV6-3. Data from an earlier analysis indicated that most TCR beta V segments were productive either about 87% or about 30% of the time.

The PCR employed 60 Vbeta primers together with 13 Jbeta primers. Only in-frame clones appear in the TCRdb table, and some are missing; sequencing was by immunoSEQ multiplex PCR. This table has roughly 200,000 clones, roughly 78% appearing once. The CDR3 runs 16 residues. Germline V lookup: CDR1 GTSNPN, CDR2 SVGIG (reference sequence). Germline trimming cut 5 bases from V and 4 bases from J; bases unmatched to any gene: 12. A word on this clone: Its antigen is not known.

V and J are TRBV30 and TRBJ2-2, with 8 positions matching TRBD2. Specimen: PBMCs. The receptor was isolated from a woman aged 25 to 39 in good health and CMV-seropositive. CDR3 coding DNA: TGTGCCTGGGACAATAGCGGGGACCTCCCCACCGGGGAGCTGTTTTTT. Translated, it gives CAWDNSGDLPTGELFF.